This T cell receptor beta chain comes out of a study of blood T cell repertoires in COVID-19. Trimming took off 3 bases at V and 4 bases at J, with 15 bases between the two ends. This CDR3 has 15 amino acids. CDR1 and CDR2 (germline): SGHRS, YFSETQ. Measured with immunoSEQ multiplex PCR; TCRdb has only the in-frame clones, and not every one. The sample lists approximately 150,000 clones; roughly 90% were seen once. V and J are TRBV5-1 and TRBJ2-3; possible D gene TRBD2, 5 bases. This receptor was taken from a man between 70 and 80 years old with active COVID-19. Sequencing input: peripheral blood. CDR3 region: CASSWAPGGPDTQYF. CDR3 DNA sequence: TGCGCCAGCAGCTGGGCCCCAGGAGGTCCAGATACGCAGTATTTT.